This paragraph reports one T cell receptor beta chain. The data were obtained in a study of blood T cells in healthy people across ages. The authors isolated at least 6.5 million PBMCs per sample. Total RNA amounts of at least 6 micrograms were extracted per sample. It was with a sample-barcoded 5' primer and a J-beta primer mix that a second PCR of roughly 7 to 12 cycles was run. TCRdb independently ran MiXCR on the 5' RACE reads; one entry per CDR3 protein. Of 1.5 million to 2 million distinct CDR3 sequences in the sample, 28% were seen once. The sequencing sample was made of blood. The source of this sequence is a woman younger than 45 in good health.

The CDR3 is CASSSWTSGKTYNEQFF. DNA of the CDR3: TGTGCCAGCAGCTCTTGGACTAGCGGTAAAACCTACAATGAGCAGTTCTTC. The chain is built from TRBV7-2 and TRBJ2-1; 10 bases match TRBD2. The CDR3 runs to 17 residues. Trimming cost V 4 bases and J 2 bases; bases outside gene matches: 8. In germline, CDR1 is SGHTA, CDR2 FQGNSA.